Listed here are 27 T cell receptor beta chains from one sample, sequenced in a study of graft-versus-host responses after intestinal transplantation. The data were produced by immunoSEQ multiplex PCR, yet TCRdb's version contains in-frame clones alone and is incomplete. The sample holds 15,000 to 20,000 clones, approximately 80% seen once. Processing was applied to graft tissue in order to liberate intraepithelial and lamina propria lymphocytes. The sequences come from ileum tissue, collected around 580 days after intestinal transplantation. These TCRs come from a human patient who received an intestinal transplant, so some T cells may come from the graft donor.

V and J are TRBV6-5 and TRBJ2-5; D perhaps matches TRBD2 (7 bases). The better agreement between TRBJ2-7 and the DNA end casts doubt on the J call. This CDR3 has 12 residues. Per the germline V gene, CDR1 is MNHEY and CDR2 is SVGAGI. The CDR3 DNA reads TGTGCCAGCAGAGGGGGACTATACGAGCAGTACTTC. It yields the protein CASRGGLYEQYF.

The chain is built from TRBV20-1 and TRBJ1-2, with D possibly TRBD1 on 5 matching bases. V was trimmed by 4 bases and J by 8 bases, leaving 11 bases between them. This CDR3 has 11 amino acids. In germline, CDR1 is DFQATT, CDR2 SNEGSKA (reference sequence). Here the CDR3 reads CSAIPQAGYTF. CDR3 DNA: TGCAGTGCTATCCCACAGGCCGGCTACACCTTC.

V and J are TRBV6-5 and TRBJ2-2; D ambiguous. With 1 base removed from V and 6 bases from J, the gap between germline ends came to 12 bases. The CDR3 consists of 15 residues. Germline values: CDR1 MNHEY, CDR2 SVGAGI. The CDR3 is CASSYFNPPAGELFF. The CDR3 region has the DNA TGTGCCAGCAGTTACTTCAATCCGCCTGCCGGGGAGCTGTTTTTT.

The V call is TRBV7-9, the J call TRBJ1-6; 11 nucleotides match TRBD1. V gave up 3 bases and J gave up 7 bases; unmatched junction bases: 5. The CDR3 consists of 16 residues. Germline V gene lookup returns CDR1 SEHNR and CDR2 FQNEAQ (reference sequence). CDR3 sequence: CASSFARTGGNSPLHF. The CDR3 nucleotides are TGTGCCAGCAGCTTCGCCCGGACAGGGGGCAATTCACCCCTCCACTTT.

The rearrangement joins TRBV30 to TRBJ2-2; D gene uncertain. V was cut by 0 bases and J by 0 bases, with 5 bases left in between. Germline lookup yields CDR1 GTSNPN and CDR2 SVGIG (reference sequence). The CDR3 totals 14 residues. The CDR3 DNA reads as TGTGCCTGGAGTGTACCTTCGAACACCGGGGAGCTGTTTTTT. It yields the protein CAWSVPSNTGELFF.

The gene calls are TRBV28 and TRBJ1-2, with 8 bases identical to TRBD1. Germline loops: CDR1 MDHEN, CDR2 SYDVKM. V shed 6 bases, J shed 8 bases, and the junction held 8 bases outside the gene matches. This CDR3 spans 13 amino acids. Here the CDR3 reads CASSIRTGSGYTF. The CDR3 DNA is TGTGCCAGCAGCATTCGGACAGGGAGCGGCTACACCTTC.

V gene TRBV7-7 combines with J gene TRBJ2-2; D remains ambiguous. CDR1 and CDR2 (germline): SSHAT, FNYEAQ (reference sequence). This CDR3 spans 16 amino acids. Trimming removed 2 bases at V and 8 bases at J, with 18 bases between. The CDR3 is CASSLNPRTGIGELFF. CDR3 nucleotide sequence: TGTGCCAGCAGCTTAAATCCCAGGACGGGTATAGGGGAGCTGTTTTTT.

The CDR3 spells CASRQGRDNQPQHF. DNA for the CDR3: TGTGCCAGCCGACAGGGTAGGGACAATCAGCCCCAGCATTTT. This rearrangement joins TRBV10-3 to TRBJ1-5, with 7 bases lining up with TRBD1. The CDR3 length is 14 residues. The V and J ends lost 10 bases and 3 bases, in that order; junction bases with no gene match: 9. Germline values: CDR1 ENHRY, CDR2 SYGVKD.

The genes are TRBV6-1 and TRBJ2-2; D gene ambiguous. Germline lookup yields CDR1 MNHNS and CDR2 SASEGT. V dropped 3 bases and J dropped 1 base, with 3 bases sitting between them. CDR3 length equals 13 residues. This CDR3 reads CASSDRNTGELFF. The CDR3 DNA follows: TGTGCCAGCAGTGACCGGAACACCGGGGAGCTGTTTTTT.

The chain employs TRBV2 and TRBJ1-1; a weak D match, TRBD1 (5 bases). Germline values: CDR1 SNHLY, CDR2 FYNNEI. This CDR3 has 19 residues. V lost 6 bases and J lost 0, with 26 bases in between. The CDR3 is CASRKGTPDLRGMNTEAFF. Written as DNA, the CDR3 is TGTGCCAGCAGGAAGGGTACCCCCGACCTGAGGGGCATGAACACTGAAGCTTTCTTT.

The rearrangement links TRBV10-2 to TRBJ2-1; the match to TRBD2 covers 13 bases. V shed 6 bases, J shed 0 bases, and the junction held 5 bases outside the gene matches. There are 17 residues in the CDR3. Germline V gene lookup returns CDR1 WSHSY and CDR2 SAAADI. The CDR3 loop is CASRPTSGGSSYNEQFF. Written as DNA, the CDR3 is TGCGCCAGCAGACCGACTAGCGGGGGGAGCTCCTACAATGAGCAGTTCTTC.

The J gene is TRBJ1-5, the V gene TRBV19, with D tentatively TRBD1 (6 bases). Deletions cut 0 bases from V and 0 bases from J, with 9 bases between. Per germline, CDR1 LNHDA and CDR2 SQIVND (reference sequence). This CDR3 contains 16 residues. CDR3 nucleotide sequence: TGTGCCAGTAGTATAGAAGGACAGTCTAGCAATCAGCCCCAGCATTTT. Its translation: CASSIEGQSSNQPQHF. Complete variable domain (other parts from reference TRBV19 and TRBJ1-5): DGGITQSPKYLFRKEGQNVTLSCEQNLNHDAMYWYRQDPGQGLRLIYYSQIVNDFQKGDIAEGYSVSREKKESFPLTVTSAQKNPTAFYLCASSIEGQSSNQPQHFGDGTRLSIL.

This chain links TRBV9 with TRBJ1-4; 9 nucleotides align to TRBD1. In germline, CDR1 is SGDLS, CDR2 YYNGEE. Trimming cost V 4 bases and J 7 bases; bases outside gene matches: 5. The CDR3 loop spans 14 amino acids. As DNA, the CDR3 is TGTGCCAGCAGCCTGGGACAGGGTGCTGAAAAACTGTTTTTT. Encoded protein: CASSLGQGAEKLFF.

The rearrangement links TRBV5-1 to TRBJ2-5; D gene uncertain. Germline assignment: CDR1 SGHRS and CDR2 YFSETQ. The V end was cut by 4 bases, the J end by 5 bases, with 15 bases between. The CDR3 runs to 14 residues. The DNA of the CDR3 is TGCGCCAGCAGCCCCAGTTTAAGTATGGAGACCCAGTACTTC. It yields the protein CASSPSLSMETQYF.

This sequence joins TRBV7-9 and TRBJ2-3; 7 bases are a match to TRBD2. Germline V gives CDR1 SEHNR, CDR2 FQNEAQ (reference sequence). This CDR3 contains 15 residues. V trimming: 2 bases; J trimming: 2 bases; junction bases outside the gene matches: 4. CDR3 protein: CASSLRGTNTDTQYF. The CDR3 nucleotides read TGTGCCAGCAGCTTACGGGGGACTAACACAGATACGCAGTATTTT.

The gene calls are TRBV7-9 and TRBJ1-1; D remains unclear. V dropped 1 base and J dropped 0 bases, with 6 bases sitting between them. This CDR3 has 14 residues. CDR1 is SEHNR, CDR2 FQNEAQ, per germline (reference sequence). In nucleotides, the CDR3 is TGTGCCAGCAGCTTAGACAGACTGAACACTGAAGCTTTCTTT. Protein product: CASSLDRLNTEAFF.

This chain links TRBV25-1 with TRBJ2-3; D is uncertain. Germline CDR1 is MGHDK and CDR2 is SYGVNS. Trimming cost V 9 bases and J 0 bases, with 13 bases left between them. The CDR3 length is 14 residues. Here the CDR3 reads CASAARRSTDTQYF. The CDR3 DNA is TGTGCCAGTGCTGCGCGACGGAGCACAGATACGCAGTATTTT. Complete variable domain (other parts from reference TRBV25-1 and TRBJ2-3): EADIYQTPRYLVIGTGKKITLECSQTMGHDKMYWYQQDPGMELHLIHYSYGVNSTEKGDLSSESTVSRIRTEHFPLTLESARPSHTSQYLCASAARRSTDTQYFGPGTRLTVL.

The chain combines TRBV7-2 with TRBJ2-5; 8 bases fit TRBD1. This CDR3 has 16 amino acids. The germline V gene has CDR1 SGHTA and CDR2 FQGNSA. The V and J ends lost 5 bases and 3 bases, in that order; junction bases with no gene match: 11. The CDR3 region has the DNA TGTGCCAGCAGCCGAGGGGCAGGGGGCGCGGAAGAGACCCAGTACTTC. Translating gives CASSRGAGGAEETQYF. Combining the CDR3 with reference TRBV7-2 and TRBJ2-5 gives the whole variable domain GAGVSQSPSNKVTEKGKDVELRCDPISGHTALYWYRQSLGQGLEFLIYFQGNSAPDKSGLPSDRFSAERTGGSVSTLTIQRTQQEDSAVYLCASSRGAGGAEETQYFGPGTRLLVL.

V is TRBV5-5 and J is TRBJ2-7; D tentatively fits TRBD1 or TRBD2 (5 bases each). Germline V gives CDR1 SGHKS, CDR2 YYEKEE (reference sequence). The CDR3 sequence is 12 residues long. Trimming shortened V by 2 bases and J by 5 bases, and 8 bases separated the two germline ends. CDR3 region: CASSFQGDEQYF. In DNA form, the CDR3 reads TGTGCCAGCAGCTTTCAGGGAGACGAGCAGTACTTC. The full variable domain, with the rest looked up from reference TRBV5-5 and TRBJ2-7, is DAGVTQSPTHLIKTRGQQVTLRCSPISGHKSVSWYQQVLGQGPQFIFQYYEKEERGRGNFPDRFSARQFPNYSSELNVNALLLGDSALYLCASSFQGDEQYFGPGTRLTVT.

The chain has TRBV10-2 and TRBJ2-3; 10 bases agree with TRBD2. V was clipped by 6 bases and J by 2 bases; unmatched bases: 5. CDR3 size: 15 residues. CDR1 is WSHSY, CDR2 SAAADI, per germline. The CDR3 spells CASRAGGPNTDTQYF. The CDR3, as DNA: TGCGCCAGCAGAGCGGGGGGGCCGAACACAGATACGCAGTATTTT.

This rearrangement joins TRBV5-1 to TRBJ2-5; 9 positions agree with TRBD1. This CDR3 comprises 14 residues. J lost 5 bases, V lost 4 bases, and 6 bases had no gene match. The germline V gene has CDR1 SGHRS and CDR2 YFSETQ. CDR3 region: CASSPGTGRETQYF. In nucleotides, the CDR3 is TGCGCCAGCAGCCCCGGGACAGGGAGGGAGACCCAGTACTTC.

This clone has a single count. DNA for the CDR3: TGCGCCAGCAGCAAGACCCTGGCTACTAATGAAAAACTGTTTTTT. It codes for CASSKTLATNEKLFF. The rearrangement links TRBV5-1 to TRBJ1-4; D is unclear. This CDR3 is built from 15 residues. The V and J ends lost 4 bases and 2 bases respectively, with 12 bases between them. CDR1 and CDR2 from the germline V gene are SGHRS and YFSETQ.

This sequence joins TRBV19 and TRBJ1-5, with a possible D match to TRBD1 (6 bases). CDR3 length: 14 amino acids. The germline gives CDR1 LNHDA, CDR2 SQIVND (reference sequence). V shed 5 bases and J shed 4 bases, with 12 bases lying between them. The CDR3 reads CASSQQGSNQPQHF. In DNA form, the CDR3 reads TGTGCCAGTAGTCAACAGGGAAGTAATCAGCCCCAGCATTTT.

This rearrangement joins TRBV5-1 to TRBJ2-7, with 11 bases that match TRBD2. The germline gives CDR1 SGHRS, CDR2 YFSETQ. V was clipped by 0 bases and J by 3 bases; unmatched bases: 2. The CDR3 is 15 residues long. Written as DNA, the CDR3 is TGCGCCAGCAGCTTGGGACTAGCGGGGATCTACGAGCAGTACTTC. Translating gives CASSLGLAGIYEQYF.

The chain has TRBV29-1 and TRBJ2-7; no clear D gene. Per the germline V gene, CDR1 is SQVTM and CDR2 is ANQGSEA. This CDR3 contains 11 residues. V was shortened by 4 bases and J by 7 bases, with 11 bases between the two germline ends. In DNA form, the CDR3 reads TGCAGCGTTGTTTGGTATGGGGAGCAGTACTTC. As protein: CSVVWYGEQYF.

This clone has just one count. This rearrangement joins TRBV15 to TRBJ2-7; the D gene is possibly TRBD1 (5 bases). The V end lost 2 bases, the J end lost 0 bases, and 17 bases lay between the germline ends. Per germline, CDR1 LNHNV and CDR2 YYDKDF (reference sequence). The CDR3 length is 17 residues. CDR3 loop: CATSRSTGDSISYEQYF. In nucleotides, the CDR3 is TGTGCCACCAGCAGATCAACAGGTGATAGTATCTCCTACGAGCAGTACTTC. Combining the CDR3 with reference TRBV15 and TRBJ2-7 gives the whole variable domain DAMVIQNPRYQVTQFGKPVTLSCSQTLNHNVMYWYQQKSSQAPKLLFHYYDKDFNNEADTPDNFQSRRPNTSFCFLDIRSPGLGDTAMYLCATSRSTGDSISYEQYFGPGTRLTVT.

For the CDR3, the DNA is TGTGCCAGTAGTATGCACCACGACAGGGGAGGCCGCTATGGCTACACCTTC. Translated, it gives CASSMHHDRGGRYGYTF. V gene TRBV19 combines with J gene TRBJ1-2, with 8 bases fitting TRBD1. There are 17 residues in the CDR3. Germline V gene lookup returns CDR1 LNHDA and CDR2 SQIVND (reference sequence). V gave up 3 bases and J gave up 4 bases; unmatched junction bases: 13.